These 25 T cell receptor beta chains were sequenced from one sample in a study of blood T cell repertoires in COVID-19. Profiled with immunoSEQ multiplex PCR; TCRdb holds only in-frame clones, not every one. The sample shows 260,000 or so clones, around 90% of them seen only once. The sample was peripheral blood. These TCRs come from a man between 18 and 29 years old with active or convalescent COVID-19.

The chain combines TRBV18 with TRBJ1-6; unclear D gene. The CDR3 sequence is 15 residues long. CDR1 is KGHSH and CDR2 is LQKENI in the germline V gene. V shed 3 bases and J shed 7 bases, with 13 bases lying between them. For the CDR3, the DNA is TGTGCCAGCTCACCGACCGGGATTGTAAATTCACCCCTCCACTTT. Residues: CASSPTGIVNSPLHF.

Only a few counts were recorded for this clone. This chain joins TRBV10-3 and TRBJ1-2; no clear D gene. Germline-derived CDR1 and CDR2 are ENHRY and SYGVKD. The ends were cut back, 6 bases at V and 6 bases at J, with 14 bases in the middle. The CDR3 consists of 13 residues. CDR3 residues: CAIRRQLHNGYTF. CDR3 DNA: TGTGCCATCAGGCGGCAACTCCACAATGGCTACACCTTC.

The rearrangement joins TRBV9 to TRBJ2-1, with 13 bases identical to TRBD2. This CDR3 comprises 18 residues. J lost 8 bases, V lost 3 bases, and 14 bases had no gene match. Germline V lookup: CDR1 SGDLS, CDR2 YYNGEE. The CDR3 coding sequence is TGTGCCAGCAGCGGCCTAACTAGCGGGGGGGCCAGTTCGGATGAGCAGTTCTTC. Its translation: CASSGLTSGGASSDEQFF. Drawing the rest from reference TRBV9 and TRBJ2-1, the complete variable domain is DSGVTQTPKHLITATGQRVTLRCSPRSGDLSVYWYQQSLDQGLQFLIQYYNGEERAKGNILERFSAQQFPDLHSELNLSSLELGDSALYFCASSGLTSGGASSDEQFFGPGTRLTVL.

The chain is built from TRBV3-1 (or the pseudogene TRBV3-2) and TRBJ2-1; 11 bases agree with TRBD2. Looked up from germline, CDR1 is LGHDT and CDR2 is YNNKEL (reference sequence). The CDR3 totals 16 residues. The J segment lost 5 bases and the V segment lost 0 bases, leaving 3 bases of the junction unmatched. DNA for the CDR3: TGTGCCAGCAGCCAAGATTTACTAGCGGGAGACAATGAGCAGTTCTTC. Translated: CASSQDLLAGDNEQFF.

The chain combines TRBV7-2 with TRBJ1-1; 9 bases map to TRBD1. The CDR3 totals 19 residues. The J segment lost 9 bases and the V segment lost 5 bases, leaving 25 bases of the junction unmatched. CDR1 is SGHTA and CDR2 is FQGNSA in the germline V gene. CDR3 in DNA: TGTGCCAGCAGCACCTTACCCGGGACAGGGTACGGATCGCTTCCGAAAGCTTTCTTT. Its translation: CASSTLPGTGYGSLPKAFF.

The chain is built from TRBV6-5 and TRBJ2-2, with 7 nucleotides matching TRBD1. CDR1 and CDR2 from the germline V gene are MNHEY and SVGAGI. V trimming: 6 bases; J trimming: 3 bases; junction bases outside the gene matches: 7. The CDR3 sequence is 15 residues long. The CDR3 loop reads CASSTTGWDTGELFF. The CDR3, as DNA: TGTGCCAGCAGCACGACAGGGTGGGACACCGGGGAGCTGTTTTTT.

The chain uses TRBV9 and TRBJ2-7, with 10 bases aligning to TRBD2. The CDR3 runs to 16 residues. Germline CDR1 reads SGDLS; CDR2 reads YYNGEE. Trimming took 0 bases from V and 2 from J; bases not matched to a gene: 5. The CDR3 DNA reads TGTGCCAGCAGCGTAGGAGCGGGGGGGAGAGCCTACGAGCAGTACTTC. Translation gives CASSVGAGGRAYEQYF.

This chain links TRBV27 with TRBJ2-6; no definite D call. Trimming removed 3 bases from V and 1 base from J, with 4 bases in between. The CDR3 totals 14 residues. The germline V gene encodes CDR1 MNHEY and CDR2 SMNVEV (reference sequence). The CDR3 DNA is TGTGCCAGCAGTTTCCTTTCTGGGGCCAACGTCCTGACTTTC. Amino acid sequence: CASSFLSGANVLTF.

The chain has TRBV6-5 and TRBJ2-5; D possibly corresponds to TRBD2 (7 bases). CDR3 size: 14 residues. CDR1 and CDR2 from the germline V gene are MNHEY and SVGAGI. V lost 8 bases, J lost 2 bases, and 15 bases lay in between. CDR3 loop: CASGRGAEQETQYF. CDR3 sequence (DNA): TGTGCCAGCGGACGGGGGGCAGAACAAGAGACCCAGTACTTC.

V and J are TRBV19 and TRBJ2-2, with D maybe TRBD2 (6 bases). The germline V gene encodes CDR1 LNHDA and CDR2 SQIVND (reference sequence). CDR3 length: 14 residues. The V and J ends lost 3 bases and 5 bases respectively, with 10 bases between them. For the CDR3, the DNA is TGTGCCAGTAGTATGCCTAGCGCTACCGGGGAGCTGTTTTTT. Translating it yields CASSMPSATGELFF.

The CDR3 DNA is TGTGCCAGCAGCCTACTCCCGATGGAGCAGTTCTTC. This sequence encodes CASSLLPMEQFF. The rearrangement links TRBV7-9 to TRBJ2-1; no reliable D call. The germline V and J ends were trimmed by 5 bases and 10 bases, with 12 bases remaining between them. CDR1 is SEHNR, CDR2 FQNEAQ, per germline (reference sequence). The CDR3 contains 12 residues.

This clone was seen a single time. The genes are TRBV21-1 and TRBJ2-1; TRBD1, the table's D call, was not compared with the DNA. TRBV21-1 is shown as a pseudogene. The CDR3 extends over 18 amino acids. This CDR3 is CASSKARPPGQGVGEQFF. CDR3 coding DNA: TGTGCCAGCAGCAAAGCCCGCCCCCCGGGACAGGGGGTCGGTGAGCAGTTCTTC.

The CDR3 loop reads CASSVTGNPTDTQYF. DNA of the CDR3: TGTGCCAGCAGCGTGACAGGGAACCCAACAGATACGCAGTATTTT. The chain combines TRBV9 with TRBJ2-3, with 7 bases that match TRBD1. CDR3 size: 15 residues. Losses at the gene ends were 2 bases for V and 3 bases for J; bases not matched to a gene: 6. Per germline, CDR1 SGDLS and CDR2 YYNGEE.

The gene calls are TRBV10-1 and TRBJ2-1; no firm D call. Germline V gene data show CDR1 as WNHNN and CDR2 as SYGVQD (reference sequence). The V and J ends lost 3 bases and 7 bases respectively, with 19 bases between them. The CDR3 is 16 residues long. This chain's CDR3 is CASSDRNTPRGNEQFF. In DNA, the CDR3 is TGCGCCAGCAGTGACCGGAACACTCCTCGAGGTAATGAGCAGTTCTTC.

This clone was observed once. This chain connects TRBV6-1 to TRBJ1-4; D is unresolved. The CDR3 length is 17 residues. Germline CDR1 MNHNS, CDR2 SASEGT. V was trimmed by 0 bases and J by 0 bases, leaving 11 bases between them. CDR3 nucleotides: TGTGCCAGCAGTGAAGCGGCCGTTCTCTCAACTAATGAAAAACTGTTTTTT. It specifies CASSEAAVLSTNEKLFF.

This clone was counted once. The chain carries TRBV6-6 and TRBJ1-1; D not certain. Trimming shortened V by 7 bases and J by 1 base, and 10 bases separated the two germline ends. This CDR3 spans 13 amino acids. Germline V lookup: CDR1 MNHNY, CDR2 SVGAGI (reference sequence). The CDR3 DNA is TGTGCCAGCACCGAGCCCTCGAACACTGAAGCTTTCTTT. Translation: CASTEPSNTEAFF.

V is TRBV7-8 and J is TRBJ1-2; D not resolved. Trimming cost V 1 base and J 3 bases, with 6 bases left between them. Germline V gene lookup returns CDR1 SGHVS and CDR2 FQNEAQ. CDR3 length: 13 amino acids. CDR3 sequence: CASSLDPDYGYTF. Here the CDR3 DNA reads TGTGCCAGCAGCTTAGACCCGGACTATGGCTACACCTTC.

This clone was picked up one time. The V gene is TRBV6-5, the J gene TRBJ2-7; no reliable D call. The germline V and J ends were trimmed by 5 bases and 6 bases, with 8 bases remaining between them. CDR1 is MNHEY and CDR2 is SVGAGI in the germline V gene. The CDR3 has 11 residues. The CDR3 nucleotides read TGTGCCAGCAGTCATGGCGGCGAGCAGTACTTC. As protein: CASSHGGEQYF.

The chain combines TRBV9 with TRBJ1-6, with 8 positions matching TRBD1. The length of the CDR3 is 13 residues. With 0 bases clipped from V and 15 bases from J, the junction kept 5 bases outside the gene matches. Germline lookup yields CDR1 SGDLS and CDR2 YYNGEE. The CDR3, as DNA: TGTGCCAGCAGCGTAGTCTCAGGGGGCCTCCTCCACTTT. Translated, it gives CASSVVSGGLLHF.

The V and J genes are TRBV7-2 and TRBJ2-5; possible D gene TRBD2, 5 bases. CDR1 is SGHTA, CDR2 FQGNSA, per germline. V lost 5 bases and J lost 5, with 18 bases in between. The length of the CDR3 is 15 residues. The CDR3 DNA reads TGTGCCAGCAGCCCTTGGGAGTGGCGTATGGAGACCCAGTACTTC. Its protein product is CASSPWEWRMETQYF.

This chain links TRBV7-9 with TRBJ1-2, with D hard to call. Trimming pared 0 bases from V and 2 bases from J, leaving 7 bases between. The germline V gene encodes CDR1 SEHNR and CDR2 FQNEAQ (reference sequence). The CDR3 is 14 residues long. The CDR3 is CASSLAMRNYGYTF. The CDR3 coding sequence is TGTGCCAGCAGCTTAGCGATGAGAAACTATGGCTACACCTTC. The whole variable domain, filled in from reference TRBV7-9 and TRBJ1-2, reads DTGVSQNPRHKITKRGQNVTFRCDPISEHNRLYWYRQTLGQGPEFLTYFQNEAQLEKSRLLSDRFSAERPKGSFSTLEIQRTEQGDSAMYLCASSLAMRNYGYTFGSGTRLTVV.

The chain couples TRBV7-6 to TRBJ2-7; a possible D gene is TRBD2 (6 bases). The CDR3 runs 14 residues. V dropped 5 bases and J dropped 5 bases, with 16 bases sitting between them. Germline V gene lookup returns CDR1 SGHVS and CDR2 FNYEAQ. CDR3 nucleotide sequence: TGTGCCAGCAGCCGGGGGTGGGGCAGGAACGAGCAGTACTTC. Its protein is CASSRGWGRNEQYF.

V gene TRBV4-1 combines with J gene TRBJ2-1; D is possibly TRBD2 (6 bases). Germline lookup yields CDR1 MGHRA and CDR2 YSYEKL. V gave up 3 bases and J gave up 6 bases, with 15 bases separating them. The CDR3 totals 15 residues. CDR3 DNA: TGCGCCAGCAGCCATGGATGGGAGGATGGCAATGAGCAGTTCTTC. Protein: CASSHGWEDGNEQFF.

The rearrangement links TRBV18 to TRBJ2-1; weak D call: TRBD1 (6 bases). The CDR3 spans 15 residues. Trimming stripped 3 bases from V and 4 bases from J, with 13 bases between. Germline V gene data show CDR1 as KGHSH and CDR2 as LQKENI. The CDR3: CASSPTDRRYNEQFF. The CDR3 DNA reads as TGTGCCAGCTCACCCACCGACAGGAGATACAATGAGCAGTTCTTC.

This clone was seen only once. This chain connects TRBV5-8 to TRBJ1-1; unclear D gene. Germline V gene sequence: CDR1 SGHTS, CDR2 YDEGEE. This CDR3 has 15 amino acids. Trimming removed 3 bases from V and 4 bases from J, with 16 bases in between. The CDR3 protein is CASSSPAGRSTEAFF. The CDR3 coding sequence is TGTGCCAGCAGCTCCCCAGCGGGTAGGAGCACTGAAGCTTTCTTT. Full variable domain (rest looked up from reference TRBV5-8 and TRBJ1-1): EAGVTQSPTHLIKTRGQQATLRCSPISGHTSVYWYQQALGLGLQFLLWYDEGEERNRGNFPPRFSGRQFPNYSSELNVNALELEDSALYLCASSSPAGRSTEAFFGQGTRLTVV.